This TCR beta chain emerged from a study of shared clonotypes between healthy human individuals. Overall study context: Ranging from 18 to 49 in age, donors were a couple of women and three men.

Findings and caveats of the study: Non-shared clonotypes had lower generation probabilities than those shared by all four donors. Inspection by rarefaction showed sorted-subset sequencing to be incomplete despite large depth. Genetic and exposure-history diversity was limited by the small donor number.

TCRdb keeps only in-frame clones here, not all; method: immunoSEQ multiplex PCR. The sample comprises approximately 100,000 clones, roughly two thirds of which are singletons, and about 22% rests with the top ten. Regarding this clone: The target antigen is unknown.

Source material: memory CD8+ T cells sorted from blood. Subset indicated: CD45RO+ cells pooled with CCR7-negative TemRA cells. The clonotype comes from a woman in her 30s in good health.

Here the CDR3 reads CASSLAPQTDYGYTF. For the CDR3, the DNA is TGTGCCAGCAGCTTAGCGCCACAGACAGACTATGGCTACACCTTC. The genes are TRBV7-9 and TRBJ1-2; a weak D match, TRBD1 (5 bases). The CDR3 consists of 15 residues. CDR1 and CDR2 (germline): SEHNR, FQNEAQ (reference sequence). V was shortened by 0 bases and J by 3 bases, with 11 bases between the two germline ends.